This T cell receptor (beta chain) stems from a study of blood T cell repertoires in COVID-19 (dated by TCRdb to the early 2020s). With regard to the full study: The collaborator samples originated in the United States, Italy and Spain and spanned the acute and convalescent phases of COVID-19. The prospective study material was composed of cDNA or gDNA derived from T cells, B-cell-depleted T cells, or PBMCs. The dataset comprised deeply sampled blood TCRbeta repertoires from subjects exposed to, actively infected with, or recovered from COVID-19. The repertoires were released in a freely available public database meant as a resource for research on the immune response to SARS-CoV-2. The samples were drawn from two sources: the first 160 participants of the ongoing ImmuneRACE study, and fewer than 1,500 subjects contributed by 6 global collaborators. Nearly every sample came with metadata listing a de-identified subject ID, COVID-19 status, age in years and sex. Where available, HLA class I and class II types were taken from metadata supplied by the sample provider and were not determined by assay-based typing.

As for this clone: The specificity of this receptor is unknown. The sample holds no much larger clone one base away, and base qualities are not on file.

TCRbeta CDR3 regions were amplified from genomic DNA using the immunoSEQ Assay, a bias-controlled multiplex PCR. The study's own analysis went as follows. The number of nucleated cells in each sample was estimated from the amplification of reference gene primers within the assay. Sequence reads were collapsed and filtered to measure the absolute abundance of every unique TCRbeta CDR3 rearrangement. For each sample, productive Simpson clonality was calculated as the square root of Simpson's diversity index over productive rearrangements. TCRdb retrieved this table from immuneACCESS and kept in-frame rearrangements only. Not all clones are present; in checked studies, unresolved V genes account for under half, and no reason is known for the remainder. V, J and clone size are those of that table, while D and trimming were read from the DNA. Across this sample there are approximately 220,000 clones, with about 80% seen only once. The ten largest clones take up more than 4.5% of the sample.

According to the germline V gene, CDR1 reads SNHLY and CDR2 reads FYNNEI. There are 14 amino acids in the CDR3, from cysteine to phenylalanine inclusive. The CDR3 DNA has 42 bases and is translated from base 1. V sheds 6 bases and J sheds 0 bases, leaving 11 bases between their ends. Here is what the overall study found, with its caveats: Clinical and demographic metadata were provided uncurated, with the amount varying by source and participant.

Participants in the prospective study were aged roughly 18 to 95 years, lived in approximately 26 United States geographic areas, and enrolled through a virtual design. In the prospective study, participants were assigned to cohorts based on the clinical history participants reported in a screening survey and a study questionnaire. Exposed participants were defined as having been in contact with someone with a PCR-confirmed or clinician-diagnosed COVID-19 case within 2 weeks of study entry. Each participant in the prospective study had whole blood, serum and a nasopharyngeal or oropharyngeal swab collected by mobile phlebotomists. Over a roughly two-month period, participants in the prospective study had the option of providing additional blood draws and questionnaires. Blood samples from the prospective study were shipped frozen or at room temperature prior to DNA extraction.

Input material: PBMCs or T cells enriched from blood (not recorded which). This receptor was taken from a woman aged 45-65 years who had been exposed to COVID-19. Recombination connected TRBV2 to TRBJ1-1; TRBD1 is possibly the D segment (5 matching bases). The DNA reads TGTGCCAGCAGGTCGGGACTGATGAACACTGAAGCTTTCTTT. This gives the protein CASRSGLMNTEAFF.